This is a list of T cell receptor beta chains from one sample in a study of cytomegalovirus exposure and HLA in healthy donors. TCRdb keeps only in-frame clones here, not all; method: immunoSEQ multiplex PCR. The data contain around 120,000 clones, 80% of them singletons. Material for sequencing was PBMCs. These receptors all come from a female donor in good health and CMV-seropositive. The conserved cysteine and the conserved F or W are not part of the CDR3 here. A row's size may be missing; if present it is once, few, many or a size class.

clone size,V gene,J gene,CDR3 protein
-,TRBV27,TRBJ1-1,ASSPGVNTEAF
few,TRBV28,TRBJ1-1,ASSPPGQMNTEAF
-,TRBV4-2,TRBJ1-1,ASSPPRTGSKNTEAF
-,TRBV4-2,TRBJ1-1,ASSQNRGGYTEAF
few,TRBV6-1,TRBJ2-1,ASSASSASGVGEQF
-,TRBV6-1,TRBJ1-6,ASSEKGAITYNSPLH
once,TRBV28,TRBJ2-6,ASSFFQNVLT
-,TRBV19,TRBJ2-1,ASSITKRGAYNEQF
-,TRBV5-6,TRBJ2-7,ASSLTRYEQY
-,TRBV5-4,TRBJ1-1,ASSRDRDSEAF
-,TRBV27,TRBJ2-7,ASSRGDRGESEQY
few,TRBV30,TRBJ1-5,AWRVGGANNQPQH
-,TRBV29-1,TRBJ2-1,SVDKPSNEQF
-,TRBV6-6,TRBJ2-7,ASSSGTLGSYEQY
once,TRBV28,TRBJ2-2,ASSLSIGTLNTGELF
-,TRBV5-1,TRBJ1-4,ASSFSGTGNEKLF
-,TRBV5-3,TRBJ2-4,ARSWVGRNIQY
-,TRBV7-2,TRBJ1-6,ASSFESGVRTYNSPLH